This entry lists 29 T cell receptor beta chains sequenced from one sample in a study of CD8 T cells in Susac syndrome. The RNA input was about 0.5 to 1 ug, and it was reverse transcribed with random hexamers. TCRdb analysed the immunoSEQ multiplex PCR reads with MiXCR anew, one entry per CDR3 protein. This table has about 140,000 distinct CDR3 sequences, approximately 95% appearing once. Material for sequencing was CD4+ T cells from PBMCs. The source of these receptors is a human donor with Susac syndrome.

This sequence joins TRBV7-2 and TRBJ1-2; 8 bases map to TRBD1. Germline V gene data show CDR1 as SGHTA and CDR2 as FQGNSA. The CDR3 consists of 14 residues. V lost 5 bases, J lost 4 bases, and 6 bases stayed unmatched. CDR3 DNA: TGTGCCAGCAGCACAGACAGGGGAGCCTATGGCTACACCTTC. This encodes CASSTDRGAYGYTF.

This sequence joins TRBV9 and TRBJ1-2, with a tentative D call TRBD1 (6 bases). This CDR3 is built from 14 residues. Germline V gene sequence: CDR1 SGDLS, CDR2 YYNGEE. Trimming stripped 3 bases from V and 8 bases from J, with 17 bases between. The CDR3: CASSGQVRGNGYTF. The CDR3 DNA reads TGTGCCAGCAGCGGACAGGTGAGGGGGAACGGCTACACCTTC.

This clonotype came up a few times. CDR3 in DNA: TGTGCCAGCAGTTTAGAGGGGACCCAGTACTTC. Translated: CASSLEGTQYF. V gene TRBV28 combines with J gene TRBJ2-5, with D maybe TRBD2 (5 bases). CDR3 length equals 11 residues. The ends were cut back, 2 bases at V and 7 bases at J, with 5 bases in the middle. Germline CDR1 and CDR2: MDHEN and SYDVKM.

The CDR3 reads CAWSESDEQYF. CDR3 coding DNA: TGTGCCTGGAGTGAGTCCGACGAGCAGTACTTC. The chain uses TRBV30 and TRBJ2-7; unclear D gene. CDR1 GTSNPN and CDR2 SVGIG come from the germline V gene (reference sequence). Trimming took 1 base from V and 5 from J, leaving 6 bases between them. The CDR3 is 11 residues long.

The chain uses TRBV5-4 and TRBJ2-7; the match to TRBD1 covers 8 bases. CDR1 is SGHNT, CDR2 YYREEE, per germline (reference sequence). J gave up 3 bases and V 2 bases, and 7 bases lay outside the gene matches. The CDR3 spans 15 residues. The CDR3 sequence is CASSFGGQGFYEQYF. The CDR3 DNA sequence: TGTGCCAGCAGCTTCGGTGGACAGGGATTCTACGAGCAGTACTTC.

The rearrangement joins TRBV15 to TRBJ1-4; tentatively, D is TRBD1 (5 bases). With 0 bases removed from V and 5 bases from J, the gap between germline ends came to 10 bases. The CDR3 extends over 15 amino acids. Germline-derived CDR1 and CDR2 are LNHNV and YYDKDF (reference sequence). CDR3 DNA sequence: TGTGCCACCAGCAGAGAGGGGGAAGGGAATGAAAAACTGTTTTTT. Its translation is CATSREGEGNEKLFF.

The chain is built from TRBV23-1 and TRBJ1-1; D not resolved. TRBV23-1 belongs to the ORF category, with a function that is uncertain. Trimming pared 3 bases from V and 1 base from J, leaving 9 bases between. The CDR3 consists of 14 residues. CDR3 sequence: CASSHAGGNTEAFF. The CDR3 nucleotides read TGCGCCAGCAGTCACGCGGGAGGGAACACTGAAGCTTTCTTT.

The gene calls are TRBV20-1 and TRBJ2-1, with D perhaps matching TRBD2 (6 bases). CDR3 length: 14 amino acids. Deletions cut 3 bases from V and 2 bases from J, with 11 bases between. Germline CDR1 and CDR2: DFQATT and SNEGSKA (reference sequence). CDR3 DNA sequence: TGCAGTGCTAGGGCGGGGATGCCCTACAATGAGCAGTTCTTC. This translates into CSARAGMPYNEQFF.

Remarks on this clonotype: No conserved phenylalanine or tryptophan is present at the end of the CDR3, so a read error is the likely explanation. The chain combines TRBV20-1 with TRBJ2-6; unclear D gene. Germline V lookup: CDR1 DFQATT, CDR2 SNEGSKA (reference sequence). V lost 1 base and J lost 0, with 4 bases in between. This CDR3 is built from 14 residues. The CDR3 sequence is CSARVGSGANVLTS. In DNA form, the CDR3 reads TGCAGTGCTAGAGTTGGCTCTGGGGCCAACGTCCTGACTTCC.

The gene calls are TRBV3-1 and TRBJ2-1, with TRBD2 matching over 8 bases. Per the germline V gene, CDR1 is LGHDT and CDR2 is YNNKEL (reference sequence). The V and J ends lost 4 bases and 10 bases, in that order; junction bases with no gene match: 9. The CDR3 runs to 14 residues. The CDR3 here is CASSRISGVGEQFF. DNA for the CDR3: TGTGCCAGCAGCCGAATTAGCGGGGTAGGGGAGCAGTTCTTC.

The chain uses TRBV25-1 and TRBJ2-1; possibly TRBD2 for D (5 bases). The V and J ends lost 3 bases and 1 base respectively, with 10 bases between them. This CDR3 region has 15 residues. Per germline, CDR1 MGHDK and CDR2 SYGVNS. In DNA form, the CDR3 reads TGTGCCAGCAGTGATTGGGTAGCGTCCTACAATGAGCAGTTCTTC. Translation: CASSDWVASYNEQFF.

V and J are TRBV12-3 or TRBV12-4 and TRBJ2-7; weak D call: TRBD1 (7 bases). CDR3 length: 13 residues. V was cut by 7 bases and J by 3 bases, with 13 bases left in between. The CDR3 here is CASTRGEFYEQYF. For the CDR3, the DNA is TGTGCCAGCACCAGGGGGGAGTTCTACGAGCAGTACTTC.

This clonotype occurred once. The chain couples TRBV30 to TRBJ1-2; 8 bases agree with TRBD1. The length of the CDR3 is 12 residues. Trimming removed 4 bases from V and 9 bases from J; junction bases left unmatched: 7. The germline gives CDR1 GTSNPN, CDR2 SVGIG (reference sequence). In DNA, the CDR3 is TGTGCCTGGATCGCACGGACAGGGCGCTACACCTTC. Translation gives CAWIARTGRYTF.

V usage is TRBV20-1 and J usage is TRBJ2-1; 7 bases agree with TRBD2. The CDR3 runs 16 residues. After removal of 1 base from V and 0 bases from J, the junction contained 6 bases not matched to a gene. The V gene's germline CDR1 is DFQATT and CDR2 SNEGSKA (reference sequence). CDR3 amino acids: CSARGSGTGSYNEQFF. For the CDR3, the DNA is TGCAGTGCTAGAGGGAGCGGGACCGGCTCCTACAATGAGCAGTTCTTC.

V gene TRBV27 combines with J gene TRBJ2-1; TRBD1 agrees at 9 bases. V shed 6 bases, J shed 3 bases, and the junction held 6 bases outside the gene matches. The CDR3 contains 15 residues. The germline gives CDR1 MNHEY, CDR2 SMNVEV (reference sequence). The CDR3 sequence is CASSRGTGLYNEQFF. As DNA, the CDR3 is TGTGCCAGCAGCCGCGGGACAGGGCTCTACAATGAGCAGTTCTTC.

This chain links TRBV12-3 or TRBV12-4 with TRBJ2-7; possibly TRBD2 for D (6 bases). The CDR3 totals 15 residues. Trimming took 3 bases from V and 2 from J, leaving 14 bases between them. The chain's CDR3 is CASSFMRERPYEQYF. CDR3 nucleotide sequence: TGTGCCAGCAGTTTCATGCGGGAACGGCCCTACGAGCAGTACTTC.

V is TRBV28 and J is TRBJ2-1; D gene unclear. CDR3 size: 13 residues. Per the germline V gene, CDR1 is MDHEN and CDR2 is SYDVKM. V dropped 5 bases and J dropped 15 bases, with 20 bases sitting between them. Here the CDR3 reads CASSEPNRVVAFF. The CDR3 nucleotides read TGTGCCAGCAGTGAACCAAATCGAGTGGTGGCGTTCTTC.

Here the CDR3 reads CASSRSTSRGETQYF. The CDR3, as DNA: TGTGCCAGCAGCCGATCGACTAGTCGAGGAGAGACCCAGTACTTC. The chain uses TRBV4-2 and TRBJ2-5; possible D gene TRBD2, 6 bases. CDR1 is LGHNA, CDR2 YNFKEQ, per germline. The germline V and J ends were trimmed by 4 bases and 4 bases, with 16 bases remaining between them. The CDR3 runs to 15 residues.

The chain has TRBV20-1 and TRBJ1-1, with D perhaps TRBD1 (6 bases). The CDR3 totals 13 residues. Germline V gives CDR1 DFQATT, CDR2 SNEGSKA (reference sequence). V gave up 4 bases and J gave up 1 base, with 10 bases separating them. The CDR3 region has the DNA TGCAGTGCTACCCTGGACAGGAACACTGAAGCTTTCTTT. This encodes CSATLDRNTEAFF.

This clonotype occurred once. The chain uses TRBV30 and TRBJ1-2; no clear D gene. The germline V gene has CDR1 GTSNPN and CDR2 SVGIG (reference sequence). The V end lost 5 bases, the J end lost 7 bases, and 20 bases lay between the germline ends. This CDR3 is 14 amino acids long. CDR3 DNA sequence: TGTGCCTGGGTTAACAAAGACTATGTCTCTGGCTACACCTTC. It yields the protein CAWVNKDYVSGYTF.

The J gene is TRBJ1-1, the V gene TRBV5-1; perhaps TRBD1 as D (5 bases). The CDR3 has 13 amino acids. Trimming took 3 bases from V and 3 from J, leaving 9 bases between them. Germline V gene lookup returns CDR1 SGHRS and CDR2 YFSETQ. The CDR3: CASSWGGDTEAFF. In DNA, the CDR3 is TGCGCCAGCAGCTGGGGGGGTGACACTGAAGCTTTCTTT.

The chain carries TRBV12-3 or TRBV12-4 and TRBJ2-3, with D unclear. V gave up 3 bases and J gave up 4 bases, with 8 bases separating them. The CDR3 is made up of 13 amino acids. CDR3 nucleotides: TGTGCCAGCAGTTTGAACAACCCAGATACGCAGTATTTT. Amino acids: CASSLNNPDTQYF.

The chain is built from TRBV28 and TRBJ2-7; D remains unclear. CDR3 length equals 10 residues. V lost 8 bases, J lost 1 base, and 3 bases lay in between. Germline loops: CDR1 MDHEN, CDR2 SYDVKM. In nucleotides, the CDR3 is TGTGCCAGCGGGTCCTACGAGCAGTACTTC. It yields the protein CASGSYEQYF.

The chain has TRBV20-1 and TRBJ1-5; D not resolved. V was trimmed by 3 bases and J by 2 bases, leaving 5 bases between them. In germline, CDR1 is DFQATT, CDR2 SNEGSKA (reference sequence). This CDR3 spans 12 amino acids. CDR3: CSASRGNQPQHF. The CDR3 bases are TGCAGTGCTAGCCGTGGCAATCAGCCCCAGCATTTT.

The genes are TRBV29-1 and TRBJ2-7; no clear D. Trimming shortened V by 3 bases and J by 4 bases, and 13 bases separated the two germline ends. CDR1 is SQVTM and CDR2 is ANQGSEA in the germline V gene. The CDR3 is 13 residues long. The DNA of the CDR3 is TGCAGCGTTGACAAGGGAAGTGGATACGAGCAGTACTTC. Amino acid sequence: CSVDKGSGYEQYF.

The chain uses TRBV15 and TRBJ2-2; D might be TRBD2 (5 bases). CDR1 is LNHNV, CDR2 YYDKDF, per germline (reference sequence). Trimming took off 2 bases at V and 1 base at J, with 5 bases between the two ends. CDR3 length: 14 residues. In DNA, the CDR3 is TGTGCCACCAGCAGACGGGGGAACACCGGGGAGCTGTTTTTT. This codes for CATSRRGNTGELFF.

J is TRBJ1-2 and V is TRBV6-5; 7 bases match TRBD1. The CDR3 is made up of 14 amino acids. Trimming took 5 bases from V and 4 from J; bases not matched to a gene: 7. Per germline, CDR1 MNHEY and CDR2 SVGAGI. CDR3 protein: CASSKQGQFYGYTF. The CDR3 bases are TGTGCCAGCAGTAAACAGGGACAGTTCTATGGCTACACCTTC.

The genes are TRBV7-8 and TRBJ1-1; D uncertain. The CDR3 extends over 14 amino acids. Trimming removed 4 bases from V and 5 bases from J, with 14 bases in between. CDR1 is SGHVS and CDR2 is FQNEAQ in the germline V gene. As DNA, the CDR3 is TGTGCCAGCAGCTCAAGTGGGCCTGGGACTGAAGCTTTCTTT. Its protein is CASSSSGPGTEAFF.

The chain links TRBV6-5 to TRBJ2-1, with D tentatively TRBD1 or TRBD2 (5 bases each). Germline loops: CDR1 MNHEY, CDR2 SVGAGI. V was cut by 5 bases and J by 1 base, with 9 bases left in between. This CDR3 has 14 residues. The DNA for the CDR3 is TGTGCCAGCAGTGACGGGGCTTCCTACAATGAGCAGTTCTTC. It translates to CASSDGASYNEQFF.